A selection of T cell receptor beta chains follows, all from one sample in a study of neurological immune-mediated disorders. TCRdb re-derived calls from the 5' RACE reads in MiXCR, one entry per CDR3 protein. The table has about 120,000 distinct CDR3 sequences, 3% to 3.5% seen once. The specimen sequenced was PBMCs. Source of these receptors: a woman in her twenties or thirties with multiple sclerosis. Both conserved end residues are part of each CDR3. Clone sizes are shown as how often the clone was seen (once, few, many) or a class if it is expanded.

clone_size: many; v_call: TRBV27; cdr3_aa: CASTGTSDTQYF
clone_size: many; v_call: TRBV12-3/TRBV12-4; cdr3_aa: CASGAEAFF
clone_size: many; v_call: TRBV12-3/TRBV12-4; cdr3_aa: CASRKGRDENEQFF
clone_size: many; v_call: TRBV20-1; cdr3_aa: CSAPTDGIGKLFF
clone_size: many; v_call: TRBV2; cdr3_aa: CASSAAASGGNTEAFF
clone_size: few; v_call: TRBV5-6; cdr3_aa: CASSLGPGAKTQNF
clone_size: few; v_call: TRBV12-3/TRBV12-4; cdr3_aa: CASSDGTGIEQYF
clone_size: many; v_call: TRBV20-1; cdr3_aa: CSARRTSALTGELFF
clone_size: many; v_call: TRBV7-9; cdr3_aa: CASSLTGVYNEQFF
clone_size: many; v_call: TRBV10-3; cdr3_aa: CAIRGFTDTQYF
clone_size: few; v_call: TRBV14; cdr3_aa: CASSPEEENTEAFF
clone_size: many; v_call: TRBV20-1; cdr3_aa: CSASPWTRSETQYF
clone_size: many; v_call: TRBV27; cdr3_aa: CASSFGRGTYEQYF
clone_size: many; v_call: TRBV7-9; cdr3_aa: CASSPGTVEAFF
clone_size: many; v_call: TRBV5-1; cdr3_aa: CASSLGDTHTEAFF
clone_size: once; v_call: TRBV20-1; cdr3_aa: CSAEGVGGTEAFF
clone_size: many; v_call: TRBV6-5; cdr3_aa: CASRETGTSDTDTQYF
clone_size: many; v_call: TRBV5-1; cdr3_aa: CASSTRGQGGTEAFF
clone_size: many; v_call: TRBV7-2; cdr3_aa: CASSFQNRAHEQYF
clone_size: many; v_call: TRBV7-9; cdr3_aa: CASSWTGGGWDTIYF